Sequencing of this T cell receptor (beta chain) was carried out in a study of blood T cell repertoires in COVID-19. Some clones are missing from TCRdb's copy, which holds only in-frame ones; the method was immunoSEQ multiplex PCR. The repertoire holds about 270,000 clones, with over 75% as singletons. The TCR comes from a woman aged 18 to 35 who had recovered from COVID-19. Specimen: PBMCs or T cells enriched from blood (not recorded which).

CDR3 nucleotides: TGTGCCAGCAGCCAAGATCTAGGATGGGAAGAGACCCAGTACTTC. Its translation: CASSQDLGWEETQYF. The chain employs TRBV3-1 (or the pseudogene TRBV3-2) and TRBJ2-5; no clear D gene. Trimming removed 0 bases at V and 3 bases at J, with 11 bases between. CDR1 is LGHDT, CDR2 YNNKEL, per germline (reference sequence). This CDR3 is 15 amino acids long.